This is a list of T cell receptor beta chains from one sample in a study of CD8+ T cells in alopecia areata. The method was immunoSEQ multiplex PCR; TCRdb's version includes in-frame clones alone and lacks a portion of them. The sample has about 94,000 clones; over 70% are singletons. This specimen consisted of CD8+ T cells sorted from blood, obtained at approximately week 45, from a patient treated with tofacitinib. The receptors shown here come from a human donor with alopecia areata. Both conserved end residues are part of each CDR3. Each record gives: V gene, D gene, J gene, clone size, CDR3 DNA, CDR3 protein. D genes are given only for firm matches. For some rows the clone size is stated as once, few or many, or as a class when expanded; others skip it.

v_gene: TRBV10-2; d_gene: NA; j_gene: TRBJ1-1; abundance: NA; CDR3nt: TGCGCCAGCAGTGACTCTGGGAACACTGAAGCTTTCTTT; CDR3aa: CASSDSGNTEAFF
v_gene: TRBV4-3; d_gene: NA; j_gene: TRBJ2-1; abundance: NA; CDR3nt: TGCGCCAGCAGCCAAGACGGGGGGCAATACAATGAGCAGTTCTTC; CDR3aa: CASSQDGGQYNEQFF
v_gene: TRBV5-6; d_gene: NA; j_gene: TRBJ2-3; abundance: NA; CDR3nt: TGTGCCAGCCATTCGGTAGATACGCAGTATTTT; CDR3aa: CASHSVDTQYF
v_gene: TRBV7-2; d_gene: TRBD1; j_gene: TRBJ1-1; abundance: few; CDR3nt: TGTGCCAGCAGACGGACTACAGGGGCCACTGAAGCTTTCTTT; CDR3aa: CASRRTTGATEAFF
v_gene: TRBV9; d_gene: TRBD1; j_gene: TRBJ1-2; abundance: medium-sized; CDR3nt: TGTGCCAGCTCCCGGACAGGGGGCGCGGGAGGCTACACCTTC; CDR3aa: CASSRTGGAGGYTF
v_gene: TRBV9; d_gene: TRBD1; j_gene: TRBJ1-2; abundance: NA; CDR3nt: TGTGCCAGCAGCCCGCCGGGACAGGGCATTAACTATGGCTACACCTTC; CDR3aa: CASSPPGQGINYGYTF
v_gene: TRBV5-6; d_gene: NA; j_gene: TRBJ2-7; abundance: once; CDR3nt: TGTGCCAGCAGCTTGGCCGGTGGAGCCTCCTACGAGCAGTACTTC; CDR3aa: CASSLAGGASYEQYF
v_gene: TRBV7-8; d_gene: NA; j_gene: TRBJ1-1; abundance: NA; CDR3nt: TGTGCCAGCAGCTTAGGATCCACCGAAGCTTTCTTT; CDR3aa: CASSLGSTEAFF
v_gene: TRBV30; d_gene: NA; j_gene: TRBJ1-6; abundance: few; CDR3nt: TGTGCCTGGAGTGTGGGTGCAGCTAATTCACCCCTCCACTTT; CDR3aa: CAWSVGAANSPLHF
v_gene: TRBV7-9; d_gene: NA; j_gene: TRBJ2-1; abundance: once; CDR3nt: TGTGCCAGCGACGATACAGGTAGCTCCTACAATGAGCAGTTCTTC; CDR3aa: CASDDTGSSYNEQFF
v_gene: TRBV4-1; d_gene: TRBD1; j_gene: TRBJ2-5; abundance: few; CDR3nt: TGCGCCAGCAGCCCGGACAGGGAAGACCCCCAAGAGACCCAGTACTTC; CDR3aa: CASSPDREDPQETQYF
v_gene: TRBV2; d_gene: TRBD1; j_gene: TRBJ2-7; abundance: NA; CDR3nt: TGTGCCAGCAGGGGATTCCGGGACAGACTTTCCGAGCAGTACTTC; CDR3aa: CASRGFRDRLSEQYF
v_gene: TRBV4-2; d_gene: TRBD2; j_gene: TRBJ2-1; abundance: NA; CDR3nt: TGTGCCAGCAGCCAAGAGCGGGGGGGCTACAATGAGCAGTTCTTC; CDR3aa: CASSQERGGYNEQFF
v_gene: TRBV28; d_gene: TRBD1; j_gene: TRBJ2-7; abundance: NA; CDR3nt: TGTGCCAGTAGCCCAGGGGGAATTGAGAACGAGCAGTACTTC; CDR3aa: CASSPGGIENEQYF
v_gene: TRBV2; d_gene: NA; j_gene: TRBJ2-5; abundance: NA; CDR3nt: TGTGCCAGCTCGCGACCGGCGGGGCAACAAGAGACCCAGTACTTC; CDR3aa: CASSRPAGQQETQYF
v_gene: TRBV2; d_gene: NA; j_gene: TRBJ2-2; abundance: NA; CDR3nt: TGTGCCAGCAGTGTTTACGGCACCGGGGAGCTGTTTTTT; CDR3aa: CASSVYGTGELFF
v_gene: TRBV14; d_gene: TRBD1; j_gene: TRBJ1-2; abundance: few; CDR3nt: TGTGCCAGCAGCCAAGACAGGGGGCCAGGCCCGTATGGCTACACCTTC; CDR3aa: CASSQDRGPGPYGYTF